This T cell receptor (beta chain) was sequenced during a study of cytomegalovirus exposure and HLA in healthy donors. Study-level results: TCR beta chains numbering some 160 were designated cytomegalovirus-associated. In a later analysis, at a false discovery rate of 0.05, 15,000 to 20,000 TCR beta sequences matched HLA alleles.

With 60 Vbeta and 13 Jbeta primers, the PCR was carried out. Generated by immunoSEQ multiplex PCR, the TCRdb table keeps only in-frame clones and is missing some. This repertoire shows hundreds of thousands of clones, around 70% found once; its top ten account for about 2.5%. The germline CDR1 and CDR2 sequences are MNHEY and SMNVEV (reference sequence). This CDR3 has 15 residues. V lost 3 bases to trimming and J lost 5 bases; unmatched junction nucleotides: 9. A remark on this clone: Antigen unknown.

Sequenced: PBMCs. This TCR was recovered from a man between 35 and 55 years old in good health and CMV-seropositive. The chain uses TRBV27 and TRBJ2-7; 8 bases line up with TRBD1. The CDR3 here is CASSFLGTGRNEQYF. Here the CDR3 DNA reads TGTGCCAGCAGTTTTCTCGGGACAGGTCGAAACGAGCAGTACTTC.